A single sample gave rise to the 13 T cell receptor beta chains below, sequenced in a study of T cells after yellow fever vaccination. TCRdb independently ran MiXCR on the 5' RACE reads; one entry per CDR3 protein. Here the sample spans 300,000 or so distinct CDR3 sequences, 13% being singletons. This specimen consisted of CD4+ T cells sorted from PBMCs, obtained 45 days after the yellow fever booster vaccination. These receptors were obtained from a man aged 25 to 40 who received the YFV17D yellow fever vaccine.

This clonotype was seen more than once but under ten times. The genes are TRBV24-1 and TRBJ2-2; 9 bases align to TRBD1. The CDR3 is 16 residues long. The germline CDR1 and CDR2 sequences are KGHDR and SFDVKD. V shed 3 bases, J shed 2 bases, and the junction held 3 bases outside the gene matches. The CDR3 DNA sequence: TGTGCCACCAGTGATCCGGGACAGGGAAACACCGGGGAGCTGTTTTTT. Translated: CATSDPGQGNTGELFF.

This clonotype was counted between two and nine times. The chain links TRBV28 to TRBJ2-1, with 11 bases identical to TRBD2. V was pared by 8 bases and J by 9 bases, with 12 bases of the junction left unmatched. CDR1 is MDHEN and CDR2 is SYDVKM in the germline V gene. The CDR3 sequence is 15 residues long. The CDR3 DNA follows: TGTGCCAGCGTATCTAGCGGGAGGTTGAGTAGTGAGCAGTTCTTC. Translating gives CASVSSGRLSSEQFF.

This clonotype was observed at least ten times. This chain uses TRBV5-1 with TRBJ2-7, with a possible D match to TRBD1 (6 bases). CDR1 is SGHRS, CDR2 YFSETQ, per germline. Trimming pared 9 bases from V and 6 bases from J, leaving 7 bases between. This CDR3 contains 9 residues. The CDR3 region is CAKGVEQYF. The CDR3 bases are TGCGCCAAGGGGGTCGAGCAGTACTTC. Filled out from reference TRBV5-1 and TRBJ2-7, the complete variable domain reads KAGVTQTPRYLIKTRGQQVTLSCSPISGHRSVSWYQQTPGQGLQFLFEYFSETQRNKGNFPGRFSGRQFSNSRSEMNVSTLELGDSALYLCAKGVEQYFGPGTRLTVT.

This clonotype was seen a few times. The rearrangement links TRBV20-1 to TRBJ1-2; 10 positions agree with TRBD1. J was trimmed by 14 bases and V by 4 bases; bases with no gene match: 4. From germline, CDR1 is DFQATT and CDR2 SNEGSKA (reference sequence). This CDR3 spans 10 amino acids. The DNA for the CDR3 is TGCAGTGCTATTCGGACAGGGGGTACCTTC. Translated, it gives CSAIRTGGTF.

DNA of the CDR3: TGCGCCAGCAGCGGCGGGGACAGGCAAGAGACCCAGTACTTC. It is translated as CASSGGDRQETQYF. V and J are TRBV5-1 and TRBJ2-5; 8 bases fit TRBD1. V shed 4 bases, J shed 2 bases, and the junction held 4 bases outside the gene matches. CDR3 length equals 14 residues. CDR1 and CDR2 (germline): SGHRS, YFSETQ.

This clonotype has a handful of counts. The chain carries TRBV6-6 and TRBJ1-2; D unclear. This CDR3 is built from 13 residues. V was trimmed by 0 bases and J by 0 bases, leaving 2 bases between them. Germline V gives CDR1 MNHNY, CDR2 SVGAGI (reference sequence). This CDR3 reads CASSYSPNYGYTF. CDR3 DNA sequence: TGTGCCAGCAGTTACTCACCTAACTATGGCTACACCTTC.

This clonotype was counted a single time. The V call is TRBV5-6, the J call TRBJ2-5; TRBD1 matches at 8 bases. Germline V lookup: CDR1 SGHDT, CDR2 YYEEEE. The CDR3 runs to 16 residues. Unmatched junction bases numbered 13, after V lost 5 bases and J lost 4 bases. The CDR3 DNA reads TGTGCCAGCAGGAAAACCGGACAGGGCGTTACAGAGACCCAGTACTTC. It translates to CASRKTGQGVTETQYF.

The chain links TRBV12-3 or TRBV12-4 to TRBJ2-2; D is undetermined. Trimming left V 2 bases short and J 2 bases short, with 6 bases between. The CDR3 is 14 residues long. In nucleotides, the CDR3 is TGTGCCAGCAGTTTAACAGTAAACACCGGGGAGCTGTTTTTT. This translates into CASSLTVNTGELFF.

This clonotype appeared a few times. The chain recombines TRBV15 with TRBJ2-7; tentative D call: TRBD2 (6 bases). Germline CDR1 reads LNHNV; CDR2 reads YYDKDF (reference sequence). Trimming removed 1 base from V and 0 bases from J, with 22 bases in between. The CDR3 has 19 amino acids. The CDR3 sequence is CATSRATGLAGRSSYEQYF. CDR3 coding DNA: TGTGCCACCAGCAGAGCCACCGGACTCGCGGGGCGAAGCTCCTACGAGCAGTACTTC.

This clonotype was counted between two and nine times. The chain joins TRBV28 to TRBJ2-7; D uncertain. The V end was cut by 6 bases, the J end by 4 bases, with 10 bases between. There are 12 residues in the CDR3. The germline gives CDR1 MDHEN, CDR2 SYDVKM. CDR3 region: CASSSIRYEQYF. The CDR3, as DNA: TGTGCCAGCAGCTCTATTAGGTACGAGCAGTACTTC.

The rearrangement links TRBV7-8 to TRBJ2-7; possibly TRBD2 for D (5 bases). Germline V gene data show CDR1 as SGHVS and CDR2 as FQNEAQ. Trimming removed 1 base from V and 4 bases from J, with 8 bases in between. The CDR3 runs 13 residues. The CDR3 protein is CASSLETKYEQYF. Written as DNA, the CDR3 is TGTGCCAGCAGCTTAGAGACTAAATACGAGCAGTACTTC.

This clonotype was seen a few times. The chain joins TRBV11-2 to TRBJ2-3, with D maybe TRBD2 (6 bases). Trimming left V 5 bases short and J 6 bases short, with 15 bases between. In germline, CDR1 is SGHAT, CDR2 FQNNGV. There are 14 residues in the CDR3. CDR3 DNA: TGTGCCAGCAGCATCCCCAGAGCGGGTGATACGCAGTATTTT. Protein sequence: CASSIPRAGDTQYF.

The chain employs TRBV5-1 and TRBJ1-4, with D unclear. This CDR3 has 16 residues. The V gene's germline CDR1 is SGHRS and CDR2 YFSETQ. V was trimmed by 2 bases and J by 5 bases, leaving 16 bases between them. Here the CDR3 reads CASSFQRASGNEKLFF. CDR3 nucleotides: TGCGCCAGCAGCTTTCAAAGGGCTAGTGGGAATGAAAAACTGTTTTTT.